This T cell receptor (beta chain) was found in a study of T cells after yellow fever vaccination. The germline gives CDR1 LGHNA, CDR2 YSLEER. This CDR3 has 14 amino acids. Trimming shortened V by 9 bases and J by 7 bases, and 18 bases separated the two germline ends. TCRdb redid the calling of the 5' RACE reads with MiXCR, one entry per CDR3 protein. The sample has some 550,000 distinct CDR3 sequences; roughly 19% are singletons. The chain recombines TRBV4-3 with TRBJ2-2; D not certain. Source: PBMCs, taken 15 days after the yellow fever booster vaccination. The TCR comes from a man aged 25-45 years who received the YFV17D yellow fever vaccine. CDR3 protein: CASKSDPHNGELFF. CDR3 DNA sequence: TGCGCCAGTAAATCCGACCCTCACAACGGGGAGCTGTTTTTT.